These 17 T cell receptor beta chains were all obtained from the same sample, sequenced in a study of T-cell reconstitution after alpha-beta-depleted transplantation in children. Library preparation (for TCRbeta) was performed with unique molecular identifiers. TCRdb recomputed calls from the PCR reads with MiXCR, one row per CDR3 protein. This table holds 400,000 to 450,000 distinct CDR3 sequences, about 45% found once. Material: PBMCs, obtained before TCRalphabeta/CD19-depleted stem cell transplant. Receptor source: a girl aged 2 to 10 with aplastic anemia, due to receive a stem cell transplant.

Only a few counts were recorded for this clonotype. This chain connects TRBV27 to TRBJ1-5, with D unresolved. Germline V gene data show CDR1 as MNHEY and CDR2 as SMNVEV (reference sequence). V lost 0 bases and J lost 0, with 12 bases in between. This CDR3 has 17 amino acids. CDR3: CASSLSCLGYSNQPQHF. The DNA for the CDR3 is TGTGCCAGCAGTTTATCGTGCCTTGGGTATAGCAATCAGCCCCAGCATTTT.

This chain links TRBV28 with TRBJ2-1; no clear D. This CDR3 region has 11 residues. Looked up from germline, CDR1 is MDHEN and CDR2 is SYDVKM. V lost 3 bases and J 14 bases, leaving 11 bases between the germline ends. The CDR3 spells CASSFRPQEFF. The CDR3 bases are TGTGCCAGCAGTTTCCGACCCCAGGAGTTCTTC.

This rearrangement joins TRBV15 to TRBJ1-4, with D unclear. CDR1 and CDR2 from the germline V gene are LNHNV and YYDKDF (reference sequence). Trimming shortened V by 1 base and J by 7 bases, and 7 bases separated the two germline ends. CDR3 length: 13 amino acids. Here the CDR3 reads CATSRVPSEKLFF. The CDR3 DNA reads TGTGCCACCAGCAGAGTCCCGAGTGAAAAACTGTTTTTT.

The chain combines TRBV3-1 with TRBJ2-1, with 9 positions matching TRBD2. The J segment lost 10 bases and the V segment lost 0 bases, leaving 7 bases of the junction unmatched. Germline V lookup: CDR1 LGHDT, CDR2 YNNKEL (reference sequence). This CDR3 contains 15 residues. The CDR3 coding sequence is TGTGCCAGCAGCCAAGAGATAGCGGGAGTAGGCGAGCAGTTCTTC. This gives the protein CASSQEIAGVGEQFF.

The rearrangement joins TRBV20-1 to TRBJ1-5; no reliable D call. This CDR3 has 15 amino acids. Trimming stripped 6 bases from V and 8 bases from J, with 23 bases between. Germline assignment: CDR1 DFQATT and CDR2 SNEGSKA (reference sequence). The chain's CDR3 is CSASRQTSFGEPQHF. CDR3 bases: TGCAGTGCCAGCCGCCAGACGTCTTTCGGGGAGCCCCAGCATTTT.

This clonotype was seen ten or more times. The chain recombines TRBV3-1 with TRBJ2-7; D possibly corresponds to TRBD1 (6 bases). V lost 3 bases and J lost 3, with 12 bases in between. The germline gives CDR1 LGHDT, CDR2 YNNKEL (reference sequence). The CDR3 covers 14 residues. The CDR3 is CASSHEQGGYEQYF. CDR3 sequence (DNA): TGTGCCAGCAGCCATGAACAGGGTGGCTACGAGCAGTACTTC.

This chain connects TRBV24-1 to TRBJ2-7; TRBD2 aligns across 7 bases. Per germline, CDR1 KGHDR and CDR2 SFDVKD. V gave up 9 bases and J gave up 3 bases; unmatched junction bases: 7. The CDR3 runs to 13 residues. DNA of the CDR3: TGTGCCACCCAAAGCGGGGACCTCTACGAGCAGTACTTC. Encoded protein: CATQSGDLYEQYF.

This clonotype has at least ten counts. V usage is TRBV5-1 and J usage is TRBJ1-1; D gene unclear. This CDR3 is 13 amino acids long. From germline, CDR1 is SGHRS and CDR2 YFSETQ. The ends were cut back, 0 bases at V and 5 bases at J, with 8 bases in the middle. CDR3 coding DNA: TGCGCCAGCAGCTTGGACATCCCAACTGAAGCTTTCTTT. It translates to CASSLDIPTEAFF.

This clonotype was detected once. A much larger clone differs by one base, so this may be a read error. V gene TRBV5-1 combines with J gene TRBJ2-1, with D hard to call. The germline V gene has CDR1 SGHRS and CDR2 YFSETQ. The CDR3 consists of 12 residues. V lost 4 bases to trimming and J lost 8 bases, with 10 bases between them. CDR3 protein: CASSGVWDEQFF. The CDR3 DNA follows: TGCGCCAGCAGCGGGGTGTGGGATGAGCAGTTCTTC.

This clonotype was found many times. V and J are TRBV18 and TRBJ2-5, with D maybe TRBD1 (5 bases). The germline V gene has CDR1 KGHSH and CDR2 LQKENI. The CDR3 is 14 residues long. Trimming stripped 1 base from V and 3 bases from J, with 9 bases between. The CDR3 sequence is CASSPRIREETQYF. The CDR3 DNA is TGTGCCAGCTCACCACGAATCAGGGAAGAGACCCAGTACTTC.

This clonotype was counted between two and nine times. The rearrangement joins TRBV5-5 to TRBJ2-5; D call uncertain. This CDR3 has 15 amino acids. V lost 4 bases and J 1 base, leaving 14 bases between the germline ends. The V gene's germline CDR1 is SGHKS and CDR2 YYEKEE (reference sequence). The CDR3 is CASSTRGAFQETQYF. As DNA, the CDR3 is TGTGCCAGCAGCACCAGAGGCGCGTTCCAAGAGACCCAGTACTTC.

This clonotype was found many times. The chain employs TRBV20-1 and TRBJ2-3; 10 nucleotides agree with TRBD1. This CDR3 has 16 amino acids. The junction had 8 bases not matched to a gene; V was cut back by 2 bases and J by 3 bases. Germline CDR1 and CDR2: DFQATT and SNEGSKA (reference sequence). CDR3 amino acids: CSARPPGQGTTDTQYF. The CDR3 DNA reads as TGCAGTGCTAGACCCCCGGGACAGGGGACAACAGATACGCAGTATTTT.

This clonotype came up many times. This chain links TRBV7-2 with TRBJ2-1, with D perhaps TRBD2 (6 bases). The CDR3 consists of 16 residues. V was clipped by 4 bases and J by 0 bases, with 13 bases between them. Germline V gene lookup returns CDR1 SGHTA and CDR2 FQGNSA. The DNA for the CDR3 is TGTGCCAGCAGCTCCGACCGACTAGTCTCCTACAATGAGCAGTTCTTC. Translated, it gives CASSSDRLVSYNEQFF.

The chain links TRBV12-3 or TRBV12-4 to TRBJ1-5; tentatively, D is TRBD1 (5 bases). The CDR3 has 15 residues. The ends were cut back, 4 bases at V and 0 bases at J, with 10 bases in the middle. In nucleotides, the CDR3 is TGTGCCAGCAGTTCGACAGCATATAGCAATCAGCCCCAGCATTTT. Amino acid sequence: CASSSTAYSNQPQHF.

The CDR3 DNA reads as TGTGCCAGCAGCGAGCCGTACTCGAGGACAGGGGGCTTTATTTTTTCTGGGGCCAACGTCCTGACTTTC. The encoded protein is CASSEPYSRTGGFIFSGANVLTF. The chain combines TRBV9 with TRBJ2-6, with TRBD1 matching 11 bases. The junction had 21 bases not matched to a gene; V was cut back by 3 bases and J by 1 base. This CDR3 region has 23 residues. Germline CDR1 reads SGDLS; CDR2 reads YYNGEE.

The chain recombines TRBV11-2 with TRBJ2-5, with 8 bases lining up with TRBD2. Looked up from germline, CDR1 is SGHAT and CDR2 is FQNNGV. The J segment lost 1 base and the V segment lost 5 bases, leaving 6 bases of the junction unmatched. The CDR3 spans 15 residues. CDR3 coding DNA: TGTGCCAGCAGCGCCTTACTAGCGGCCCAAGAGACCCAGTACTTC. Its protein product is CASSALLAAQETQYF.

The gene calls are TRBV20-1 and TRBJ2-7, with D possibly being TRBD2 (6 bases). The ends were cut back, 6 bases at V and 0 bases at J, with 18 bases in the middle. The germline V gene has CDR1 DFQATT and CDR2 SNEGSKA (reference sequence). This CDR3 region has 15 residues. CDR3 in amino acids: CSAKSGAGSSYEQYF. CDR3 coding DNA: TGCAGTGCCAAGTCAGGAGCGGGCAGCTCCTACGAGCAGTACTTC.